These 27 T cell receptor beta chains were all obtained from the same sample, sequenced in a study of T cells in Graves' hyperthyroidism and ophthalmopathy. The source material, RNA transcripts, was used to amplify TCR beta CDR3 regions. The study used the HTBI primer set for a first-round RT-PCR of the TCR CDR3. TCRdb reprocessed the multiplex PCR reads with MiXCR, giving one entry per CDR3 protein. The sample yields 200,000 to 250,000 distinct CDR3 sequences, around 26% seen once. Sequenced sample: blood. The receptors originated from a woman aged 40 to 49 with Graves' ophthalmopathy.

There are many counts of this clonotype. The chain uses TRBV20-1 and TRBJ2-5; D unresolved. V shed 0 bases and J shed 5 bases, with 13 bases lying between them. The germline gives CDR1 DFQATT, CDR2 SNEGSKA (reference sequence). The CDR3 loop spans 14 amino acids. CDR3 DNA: TGCAGTGCTAGAGATCCATTGTTGAGGGAGACCCAGTACTTC. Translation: CSARDPLLRETQYF.

The CDR3, as DNA: TGTGCCACCAGTTATGGGGACCGAACGGACTATGGCTACACCTTC. The encoded protein is CATSYGDRTDYGYTF. The gene calls are TRBV24-1 and TRBJ1-2; a possible D gene is TRBD1 (5 bases). V lost 6 bases and J 3 bases, leaving 16 bases between the germline ends. Germline CDR1 is KGHDR and CDR2 is SFDVKD. This CDR3 is 15 amino acids long.

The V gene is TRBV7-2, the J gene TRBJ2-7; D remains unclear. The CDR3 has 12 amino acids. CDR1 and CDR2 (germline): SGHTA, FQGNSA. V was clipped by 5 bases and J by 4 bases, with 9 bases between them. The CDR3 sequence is CASSRYPYEQYF. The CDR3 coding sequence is TGTGCCAGCAGCCGGTACCCTTACGAGCAGTACTTC.

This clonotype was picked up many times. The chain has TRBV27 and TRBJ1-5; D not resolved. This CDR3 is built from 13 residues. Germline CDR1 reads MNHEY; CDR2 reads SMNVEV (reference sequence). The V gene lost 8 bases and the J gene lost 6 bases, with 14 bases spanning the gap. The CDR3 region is CASGLGPRQPQHF. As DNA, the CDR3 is TGTGCCAGCGGATTAGGGCCCCGTCAGCCCCAGCATTTT.

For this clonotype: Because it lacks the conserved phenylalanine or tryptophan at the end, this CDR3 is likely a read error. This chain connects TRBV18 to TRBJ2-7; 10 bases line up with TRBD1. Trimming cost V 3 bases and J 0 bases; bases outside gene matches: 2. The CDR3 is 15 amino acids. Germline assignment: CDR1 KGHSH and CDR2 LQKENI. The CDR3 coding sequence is TGTGCCAGCTCACCCGGGACAGGGGACTCCTACGAGCAGTACTTA. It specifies CASSPGTGDSYEQYL.

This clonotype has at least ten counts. CDR3 in amino acids: CASSGLAGGAYEQYF. In nucleotides, the CDR3 is TGTGCCAGCAGTGGACTAGCGGGAGGGGCGTACGAGCAGTACTTC. The J gene is TRBJ2-7, the V gene TRBV6-1, with TRBD2 matching over 14 bases. V lost 4 bases to trimming and J lost 4 bases; unmatched junction nucleotides: 3. The CDR3 runs 15 residues. Looked up from germline, CDR1 is MNHNS and CDR2 is SASEGT.

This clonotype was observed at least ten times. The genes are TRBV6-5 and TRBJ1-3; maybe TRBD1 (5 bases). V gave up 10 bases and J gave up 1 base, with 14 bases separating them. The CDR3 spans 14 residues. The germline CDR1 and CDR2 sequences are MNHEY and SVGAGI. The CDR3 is CAIGTGYSGNTIYF. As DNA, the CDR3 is TGTGCCATAGGGACCGGTTATTCTGGAAACACCATATATTTT.

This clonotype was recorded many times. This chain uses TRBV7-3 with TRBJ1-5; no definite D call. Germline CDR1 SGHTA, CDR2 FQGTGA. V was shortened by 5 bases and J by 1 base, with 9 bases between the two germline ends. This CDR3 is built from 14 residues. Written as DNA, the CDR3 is TGTGCCAGCAGCCCTACATACAGCAATCAGCCCCAGCATTTT. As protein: CASSPTYSNQPQHF. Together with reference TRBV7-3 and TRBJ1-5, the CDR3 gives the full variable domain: GAGVSQTPSNKVTEKGKYVELRCDPISGHTALYWYRQSLGQGPEFLIYFQGTGAADDSGLPNDRFFAVRPEGSVSTLKIQRTERGDSAVYLCASSPTYSNQPQHFGDGTRLSIL.

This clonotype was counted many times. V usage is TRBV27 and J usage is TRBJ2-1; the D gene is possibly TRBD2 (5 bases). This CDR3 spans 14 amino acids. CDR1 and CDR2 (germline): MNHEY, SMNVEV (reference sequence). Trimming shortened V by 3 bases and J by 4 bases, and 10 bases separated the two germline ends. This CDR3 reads CASSLRLAYNEQFF. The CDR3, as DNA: TGTGCCAGCAGTTTGCGTCTAGCATACAATGAGCAGTTCTTC.

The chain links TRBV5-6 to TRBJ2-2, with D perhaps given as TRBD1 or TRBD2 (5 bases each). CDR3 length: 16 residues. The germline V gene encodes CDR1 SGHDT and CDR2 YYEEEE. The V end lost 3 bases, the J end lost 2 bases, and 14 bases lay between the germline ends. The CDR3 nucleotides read TGTGCCAGCAGCTCTGCAGGGCGGACTAACACCGGGGAGCTGTTTTTT. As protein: CASSSAGRTNTGELFF.

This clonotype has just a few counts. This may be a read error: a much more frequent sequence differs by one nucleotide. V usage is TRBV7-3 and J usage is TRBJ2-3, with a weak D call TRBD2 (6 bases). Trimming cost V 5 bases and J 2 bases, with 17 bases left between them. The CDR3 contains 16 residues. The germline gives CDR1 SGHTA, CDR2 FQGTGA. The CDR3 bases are TGTGCCAGCAGCCCCATGGGCGCGGGGCCCACAGATACGCAGTATTTT. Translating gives CASSPMGAGPTDTQYF.

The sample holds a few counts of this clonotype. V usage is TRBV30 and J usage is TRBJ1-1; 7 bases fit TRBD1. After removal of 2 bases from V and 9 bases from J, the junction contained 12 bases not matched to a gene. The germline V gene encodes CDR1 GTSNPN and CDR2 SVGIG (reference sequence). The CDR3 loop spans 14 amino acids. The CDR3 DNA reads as TGTGCCTGGAGTACCGACAGGGTCCTCGTCCAAGCTTTCTTT. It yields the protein CAWSTDRVLVQAFF.

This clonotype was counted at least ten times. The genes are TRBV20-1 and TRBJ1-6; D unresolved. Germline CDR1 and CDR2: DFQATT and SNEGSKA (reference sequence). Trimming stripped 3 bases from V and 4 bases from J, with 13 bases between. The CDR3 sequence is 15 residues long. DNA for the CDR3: TGCAGTGCTAGTTCGGACCTCTTGTATAATTCACCCCTCCACTTT. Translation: CSASSDLLYNSPLHF.

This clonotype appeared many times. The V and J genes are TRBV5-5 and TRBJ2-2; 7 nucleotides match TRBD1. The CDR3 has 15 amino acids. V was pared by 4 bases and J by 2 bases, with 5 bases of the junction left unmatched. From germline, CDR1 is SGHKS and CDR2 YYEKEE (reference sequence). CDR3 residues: CASSPGTVNTGELFF. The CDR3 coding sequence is TGTGCCAGCAGCCCCGGGACAGTTAACACCGGGGAGCTGTTTTTT.

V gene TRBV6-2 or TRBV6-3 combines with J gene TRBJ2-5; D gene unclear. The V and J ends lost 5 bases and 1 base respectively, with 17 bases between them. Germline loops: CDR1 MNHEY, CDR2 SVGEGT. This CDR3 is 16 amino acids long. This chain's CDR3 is CASSPRFFQSQETQYF. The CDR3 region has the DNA TGTGCCAGCAGTCCTCGGTTCTTCCAATCCCAAGAGACCCAGTACTTC.

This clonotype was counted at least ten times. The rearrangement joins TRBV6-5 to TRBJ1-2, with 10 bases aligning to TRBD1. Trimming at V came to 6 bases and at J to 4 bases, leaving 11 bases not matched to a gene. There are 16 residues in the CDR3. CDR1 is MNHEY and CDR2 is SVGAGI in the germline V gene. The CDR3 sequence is CASSPIRTGGGYGYTF. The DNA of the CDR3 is TGTGCCAGCAGCCCCATAAGGACAGGGGGAGGCTATGGCTACACCTTC.

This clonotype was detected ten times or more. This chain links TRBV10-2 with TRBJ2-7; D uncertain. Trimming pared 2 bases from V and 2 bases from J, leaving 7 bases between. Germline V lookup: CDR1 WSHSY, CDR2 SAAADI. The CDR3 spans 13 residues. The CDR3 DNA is TGCGCCAGCAGTGAGGGCAGAGCCTACGAGCAGTACTTC. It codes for CASSEGRAYEQYF.

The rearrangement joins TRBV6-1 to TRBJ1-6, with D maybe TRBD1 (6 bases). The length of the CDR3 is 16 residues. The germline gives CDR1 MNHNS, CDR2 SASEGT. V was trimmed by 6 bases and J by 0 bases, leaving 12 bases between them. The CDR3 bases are TGTGCCAGCAGGGGTGGACAGAGCTCCTATAATTCACCCCTCCACTTT. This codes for CASRGGQSSYNSPLHF.

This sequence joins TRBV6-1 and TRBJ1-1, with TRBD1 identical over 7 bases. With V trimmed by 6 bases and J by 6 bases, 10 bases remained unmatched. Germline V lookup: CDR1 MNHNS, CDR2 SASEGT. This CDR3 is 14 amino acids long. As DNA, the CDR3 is TGTGCCAGCAGCCACGGACAGGACGCCCCTGAAGCTTTCTTT. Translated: CASSHGQDAPEAFF.

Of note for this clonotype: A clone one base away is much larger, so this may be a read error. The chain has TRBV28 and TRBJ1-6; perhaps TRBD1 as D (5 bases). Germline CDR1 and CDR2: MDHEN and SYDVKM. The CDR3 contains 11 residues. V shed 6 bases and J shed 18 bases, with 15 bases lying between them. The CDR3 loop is CASSLGLPSHF. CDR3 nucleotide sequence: TGTGCCAGCAGCCTGGGACTGCCTAGCCACTTT.

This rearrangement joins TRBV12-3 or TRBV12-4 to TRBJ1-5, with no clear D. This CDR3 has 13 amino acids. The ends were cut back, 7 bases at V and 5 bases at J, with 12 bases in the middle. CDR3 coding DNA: TGTGCCAGCACCTTACAGCCGTATCAGCCCCAGCATTTT. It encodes CASTLQPYQPQHF.

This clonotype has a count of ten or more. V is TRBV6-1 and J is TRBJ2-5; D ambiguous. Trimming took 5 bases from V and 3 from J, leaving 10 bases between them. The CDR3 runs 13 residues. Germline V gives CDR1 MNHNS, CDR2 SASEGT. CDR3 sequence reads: CASSKGAKETQYF. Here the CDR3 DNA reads TGTGCCAGCAGTAAAGGTGCAAAAGAGACCCAGTACTTC.

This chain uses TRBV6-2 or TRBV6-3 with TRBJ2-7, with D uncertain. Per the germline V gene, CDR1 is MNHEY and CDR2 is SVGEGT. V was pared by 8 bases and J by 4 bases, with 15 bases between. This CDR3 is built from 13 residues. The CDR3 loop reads CASSRLPRYEQYF. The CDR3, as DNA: TGTGCCAGCTCAAGACTCCCGCGGTACGAGCAGTACTTC.

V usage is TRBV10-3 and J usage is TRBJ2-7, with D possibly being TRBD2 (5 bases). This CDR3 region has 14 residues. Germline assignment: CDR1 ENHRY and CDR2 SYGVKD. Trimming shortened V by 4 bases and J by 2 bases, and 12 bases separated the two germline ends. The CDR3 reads CAISGGLPTYEQYF. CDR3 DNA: TGTGCCATCAGTGGAGGACTTCCAACCTACGAGCAGTACTTC.

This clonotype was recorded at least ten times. Written as DNA, the CDR3 is TGCAGTGCTAGAGAGGGTGGAAACACTGAAGCTTTCTTT. Translating gives CSAREGGNTEAFF. The chain has TRBV20-1 and TRBJ1-1; D is uncertain. V was trimmed by 0 bases and J by 2 bases, leaving 7 bases between them. CDR1 DFQATT and CDR2 SNEGSKA come from the germline V gene (reference sequence). The CDR3 runs 13 residues.

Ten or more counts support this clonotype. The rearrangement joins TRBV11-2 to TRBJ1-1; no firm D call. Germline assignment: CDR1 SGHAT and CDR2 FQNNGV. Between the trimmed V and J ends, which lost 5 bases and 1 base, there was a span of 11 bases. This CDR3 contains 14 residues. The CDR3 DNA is TGTGCCAGCAGCGCCCTCGGGCAGAACACTGAAGCTTTCTTT. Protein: CASSALGQNTEAFF.

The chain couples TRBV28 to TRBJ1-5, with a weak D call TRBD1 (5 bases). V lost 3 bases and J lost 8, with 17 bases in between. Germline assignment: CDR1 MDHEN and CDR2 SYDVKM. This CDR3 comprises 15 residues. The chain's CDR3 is CASSFGAGRVEPQHF. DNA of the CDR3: TGTGCCAGCAGTTTCGGTGCAGGGCGGGTGGAGCCCCAGCATTTT.